A single sample is the source of the 13 T cell receptor beta chains below, sequenced in a study of radiotherapy plus CTLA-4 blockade in lung cancer. Here immunoSEQ multiplex PCR was the method, and the copy in TCRdb shows in-frame clones only, minus some. The sample includes 25,000 to 35,000 clones, roughly 70% of them seen just once. The input for sequencing was peripheral blood, taken from a patient treated with radiotherapy plus ipilimumab. The source of these receptors is a human donor with non-small cell lung cancer whose response to radiotherapy plus ipilimumab could not be evaluated.

The V call is TRBV7-7, the J call TRBJ2-5, with 8 bases lining up with TRBD1. Germline lookup yields CDR1 SSHAT and CDR2 FNYEAQ (reference sequence). The CDR3 runs to 16 residues. The junction had 9 bases not matched to a gene; V was cut back by 2 bases and J by 4 bases. The CDR3 DNA is TGTGCCAGCAGCTTACCAGCCGGGACAGGTAGAGAGACCCAGTACTTC. It is translated as CASSLPAGTGRETQYF.

This rearrangement joins TRBV7-2 to TRBJ2-3; 14 bases fit TRBD2. Unmatched junction bases numbered 7, after V lost 4 bases and J lost 4 bases. The germline gives CDR1 SGHTA, CDR2 FQGNSA. This CDR3 is 17 amino acids long. The CDR3 spells CASSSGLAGAWADTQYF. The CDR3 region has the DNA TGTGCCAGCAGCTCGGGACTAGCGGGAGCTTGGGCAGATACGCAGTATTTT.

The V gene is TRBV10-3, the J gene TRBJ2-5, with D perhaps TRBD1 (6 bases). V was shortened by 6 bases and J by 1 base, with 9 bases between the two germline ends. This CDR3 has 13 residues. The germline CDR1 and CDR2 sequences are ENHRY and SYGVKD. The CDR3 nucleotides read TGTGCCATCAGCACAGGGACCCAAGAGACCCAGTACTTC. Encoded protein: CAISTGTQETQYF.

The V call is TRBV7-2, the J call TRBJ2-6; TRBD2 might be the D (5 bases). This CDR3 has 15 residues. Trimming took off 3 bases at V and 0 bases at J, with 6 bases between the two ends. Germline V lookup: CDR1 SGHTA, CDR2 FQGNSA. The DNA of the CDR3 is TGTGCCAGCAGCTTCAGCGGCTCTGGGGCCAACGTCCTGACTTTC. This gives the protein CASSFSGSGANVLTF.

The chain joins TRBV6-5 to TRBJ2-5; 9 bases align to TRBD1. CDR1 is MNHEY and CDR2 is SVGAGI in the germline V gene. This CDR3 contains 15 residues. V lost 1 base, J lost 2 bases, and 2 bases stayed unmatched. The CDR3 reads CASSYYRGPQETQYF. As DNA, the CDR3 is TGTGCCAGCAGTTACTACAGGGGGCCTCAAGAGACCCAGTACTTC.

The chain uses TRBV7-2 and TRBJ1-5; D is undetermined. Between the trimmed V and J ends, which lost 2 bases and 6 bases, there was a span of 14 bases. Germline V CDR1 and CDR2: SGHTA, FQGNSA. The CDR3 consists of 15 residues. The CDR3 spells CASSLRGSKFQPQHF. CDR3 coding DNA: TGTGCCAGCAGCTTACGGGGTAGTAAGTTTCAGCCCCAGCATTTT.

The table lists this clone with a few counts. V and J are TRBV6-6 and TRBJ1-2; no reliable D call. Germline CDR1 MNHNY, CDR2 SVGAGI (reference sequence). V lost 5 bases and J lost 4, with 11 bases in between. The CDR3 is 13 amino acids. CDR3 sequence (DNA): TGTGCCAGCAGTCAAAGGGAGCTCTATGGCTACACCTTC. Its protein product is CASSQRELYGYTF.

This chain joins TRBV2 and TRBJ2-1, with 7 nucleotides matching TRBD2. V dropped 10 bases and J dropped 5; count of bases not matched to a gene: 11. The CDR3 is 14 amino acids. The germline gives CDR1 SNHLY, CDR2 FYNNEI. CDR3 sequence reads: CATPAGELNNEQFF. The CDR3 bases are TGTGCCACCCCGGCGGGAGAGTTGAACAATGAGCAGTTCTTC.

The chain employs TRBV6-1 and TRBJ1-6; 7 nucleotides match TRBD1. CDR3 length equals 15 residues. V lost 5 bases, J lost 14 bases, and 15 bases stayed unmatched. Germline CDR1 is MNHNS and CDR2 is SASEGT. CDR3 DNA: TGTGCCAGCAGTCCCAAGGGACAGTATCTTACATCCCTCCACTTT. This sequence encodes CASSPKGQYLTSLHF.

The rearrangement links TRBV11-2 to TRBJ2-2; D gene ambiguous. CDR3 length: 14 residues. V lost 5 bases to trimming and J lost 2 bases, with 9 bases between them. Per germline, CDR1 SGHAT and CDR2 FQNNGV. The CDR3 sequence: CASSQSFNTGELFF. The CDR3, as DNA: TGTGCCAGCAGCCAGTCGTTCAACACCGGGGAGCTGTTTTTT. The complete variable domain, with remaining parts taken from reference TRBV11-2 and TRBJ2-2, reads EAGVAQSPRYKIIEKRQSVAFWCNPISGHATLYWYQQILGQGPKLLIQFQNNGVVDDSQLPKDRFSAERLKGVDSTLKIQPAKLEDSAVYLCASSQSFNTGELFFGEGSRLTVL.

The V call is TRBV2, the J call TRBJ2-7; 9 bases are shared with TRBD1. The CDR3 runs to 12 residues. The V gene's germline CDR1 is SNHLY and CDR2 FYNNEI. V lost 7 bases and J lost 5; bases outside the gene matches: 3. The CDR3 DNA is TGTGCCAGCAAGGACAGGGGCAACGAGCAGTACTTC. This translates into CASKDRGNEQYF.

In its sample, this clone was seen a few times. The V gene is TRBV6-5, the J gene TRBJ2-7; TRBD2 is a possible D gene (5 bases). The CDR3 runs to 14 residues. CDR1 is MNHEY, CDR2 SVGAGI, per germline. Trimming left V 5 bases short and J 0 bases short, with 11 bases between. The CDR3 DNA reads TGTGCCAGCAGTAACCCAGCGGCCTCCTACGAGCAGTACTTC. Its translation: CASSNPAASYEQYF.

The genes are TRBV6-4 and TRBJ2-1, with 7 bases identical to TRBD2. The germline V gene encodes CDR1 MRHNA and CDR2 SNTAGT. V dropped 2 bases and J dropped 7; count of bases not matched to a gene: 8. The CDR3 consists of 15 residues. DNA of the CDR3: TGTGCCAGCAGTGACGGGGCGGGAGAGGGAAATGAGCAGTTCTTC. Encoded protein: CASSDGAGEGNEQFF.